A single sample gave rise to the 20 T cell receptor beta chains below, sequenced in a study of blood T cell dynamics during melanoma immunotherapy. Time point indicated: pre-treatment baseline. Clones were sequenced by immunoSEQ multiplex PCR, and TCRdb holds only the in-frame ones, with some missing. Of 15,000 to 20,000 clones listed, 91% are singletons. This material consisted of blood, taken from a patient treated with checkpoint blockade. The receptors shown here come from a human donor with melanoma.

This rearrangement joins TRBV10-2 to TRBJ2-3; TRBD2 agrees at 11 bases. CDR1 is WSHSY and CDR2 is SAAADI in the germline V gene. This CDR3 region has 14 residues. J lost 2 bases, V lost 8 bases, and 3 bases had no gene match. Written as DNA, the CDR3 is TGCGCCAGCTTTAGCGGGAGGGACACAGATACGCAGTATTTT. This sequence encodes CASFSGRDTDTQYF.

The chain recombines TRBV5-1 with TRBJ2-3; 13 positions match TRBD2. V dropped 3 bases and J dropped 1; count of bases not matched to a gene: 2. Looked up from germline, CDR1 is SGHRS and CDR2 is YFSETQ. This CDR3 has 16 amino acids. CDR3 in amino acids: CASSYGLAGGTDTQYF. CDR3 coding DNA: TGCGCCAGCAGCTATGGACTAGCGGGGGGCACAGATACGCAGTATTTT.

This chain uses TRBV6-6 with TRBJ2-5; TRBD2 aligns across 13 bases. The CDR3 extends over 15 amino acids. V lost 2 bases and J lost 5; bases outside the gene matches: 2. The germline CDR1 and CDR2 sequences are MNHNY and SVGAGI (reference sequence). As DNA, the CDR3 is TGTGCCAGCAGTTACCGACTAGCGGGGGGTGAGACCCAGTACTTC. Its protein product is CASSYRLAGGETQYF.

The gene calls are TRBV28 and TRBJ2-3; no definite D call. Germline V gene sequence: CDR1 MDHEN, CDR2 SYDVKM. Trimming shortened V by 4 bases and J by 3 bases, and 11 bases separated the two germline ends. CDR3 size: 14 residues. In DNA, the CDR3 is TGTGCCAGCAGTTCCCACGATGGGACAGATACGCAGTATTTT. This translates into CASSSHDGTDTQYF.

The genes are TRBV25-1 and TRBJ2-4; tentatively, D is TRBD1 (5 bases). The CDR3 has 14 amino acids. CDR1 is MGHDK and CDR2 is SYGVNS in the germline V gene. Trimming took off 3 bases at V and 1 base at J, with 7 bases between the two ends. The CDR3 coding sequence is TGTGCCAGCAGTGATTCAGGGGCCAAAAACATTCAGTACTTC. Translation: CASSDSGAKNIQYF.

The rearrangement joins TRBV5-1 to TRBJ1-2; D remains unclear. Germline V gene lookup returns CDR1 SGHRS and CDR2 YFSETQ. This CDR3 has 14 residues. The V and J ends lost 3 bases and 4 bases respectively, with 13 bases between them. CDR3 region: CASSSTPGSYGYTF. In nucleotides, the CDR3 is TGCGCCAGCAGCTCAACGCCAGGATCCTATGGCTACACCTTC. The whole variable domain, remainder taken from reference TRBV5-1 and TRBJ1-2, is KAGVTQTPRYLIKTRGQQVTLSCSPISGHRSVSWYQQTPGQGLQFLFEYFSETQRNKGNFPGRFSGRQFSNSRSEMNVSTLELGDSALYLCASSSTPGSYGYTFGSGTRLTVV.

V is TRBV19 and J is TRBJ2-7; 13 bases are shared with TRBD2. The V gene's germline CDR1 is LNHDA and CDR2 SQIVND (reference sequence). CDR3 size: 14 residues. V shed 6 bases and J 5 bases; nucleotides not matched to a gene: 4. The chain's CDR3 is CASSWTSGSHEQYF. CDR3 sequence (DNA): TGTGCCAGTAGCTGGACTAGCGGGAGCCACGAGCAGTACTTC.

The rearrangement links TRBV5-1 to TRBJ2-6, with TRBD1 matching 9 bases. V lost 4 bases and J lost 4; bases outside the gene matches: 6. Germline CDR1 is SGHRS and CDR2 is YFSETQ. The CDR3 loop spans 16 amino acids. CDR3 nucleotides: TGCGCCAGCAGCGAGATACAGGGGGCCGGGGCCAACGTCCTGACTTTC. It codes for CASSEIQGAGANVLTF.

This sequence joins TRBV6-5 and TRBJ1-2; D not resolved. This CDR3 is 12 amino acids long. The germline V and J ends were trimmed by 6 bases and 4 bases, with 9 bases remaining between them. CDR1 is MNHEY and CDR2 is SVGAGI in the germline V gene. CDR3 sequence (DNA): TGTGCCAGCAGCCCAGGAGGCTATGGCTACACCTTC. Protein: CASSPGGYGYTF.

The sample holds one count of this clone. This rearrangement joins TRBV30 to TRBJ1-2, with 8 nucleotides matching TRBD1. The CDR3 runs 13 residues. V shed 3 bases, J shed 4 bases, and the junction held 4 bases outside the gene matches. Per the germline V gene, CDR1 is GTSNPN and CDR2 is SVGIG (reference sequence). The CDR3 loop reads CAWSHTGGYGYTF. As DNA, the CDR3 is TGTGCCTGGAGCCATACAGGGGGCTATGGCTACACCTTC.

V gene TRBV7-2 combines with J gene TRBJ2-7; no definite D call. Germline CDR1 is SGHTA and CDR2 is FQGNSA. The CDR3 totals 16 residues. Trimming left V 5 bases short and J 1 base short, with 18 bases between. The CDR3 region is CASSPSSGAWSYEQYF. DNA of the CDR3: TGTGCCAGCAGCCCCTCCTCAGGCGCTTGGTCCTACGAGCAGTACTTC. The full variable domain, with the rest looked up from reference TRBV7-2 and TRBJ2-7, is GAGVSQSPSNKVTEKGKDVELRCDPISGHTALYWYRQSLGQGLEFLIYFQGNSAPDKSGLPSDRFSAERTGGSVSTLTIQRTQQEDSAVYLCASSPSSGAWSYEQYFGPGTRLTVT.

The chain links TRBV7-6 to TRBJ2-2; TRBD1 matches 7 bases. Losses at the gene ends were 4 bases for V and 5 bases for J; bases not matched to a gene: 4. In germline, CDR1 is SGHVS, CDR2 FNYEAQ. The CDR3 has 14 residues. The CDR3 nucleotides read TGTGCCAGCAGCTCCTCAGGGGGTACCGGGGAGCTGTTTTTT. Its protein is CASSSSGGTGELFF.

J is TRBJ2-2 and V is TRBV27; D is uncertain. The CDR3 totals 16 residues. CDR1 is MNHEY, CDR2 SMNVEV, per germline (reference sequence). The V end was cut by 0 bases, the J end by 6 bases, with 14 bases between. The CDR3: CASSLSVSAAPGELFF. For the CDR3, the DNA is TGTGCCAGCAGTTTATCGGTTTCGGCCGCCCCCGGGGAGCTGTTTTTT.

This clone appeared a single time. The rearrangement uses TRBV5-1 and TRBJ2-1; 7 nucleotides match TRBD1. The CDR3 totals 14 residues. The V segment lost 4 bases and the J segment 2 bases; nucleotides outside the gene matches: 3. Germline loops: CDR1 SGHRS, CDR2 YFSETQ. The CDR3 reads CASSKGQTYNEQFF. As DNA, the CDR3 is TGCGCCAGCAGCAAGGGACAGACCTACAATGAGCAGTTCTTC.

In nucleotides, the CDR3 is TGTGCCAGCAGGTTCGGACAGGGGGTGAGGAATGAGCAGTTCTTC. Translation: CASRFGQGVRNEQFF. The chain combines TRBV6-5 with TRBJ2-1, with 10 bases matching TRBD1. CDR3 length equals 15 residues. V shed 6 bases, J shed 7 bases, and the junction held 9 bases outside the gene matches. Germline V gives CDR1 MNHEY, CDR2 SVGAGI.

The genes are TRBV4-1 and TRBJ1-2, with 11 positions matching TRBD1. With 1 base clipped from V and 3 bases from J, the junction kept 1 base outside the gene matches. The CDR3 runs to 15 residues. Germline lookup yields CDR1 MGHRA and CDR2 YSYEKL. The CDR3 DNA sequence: TGCGCCAGCAGCCAAGGGACAGGGGGCGACTATGGCTACACCTTC. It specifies CASSQGTGGDYGYTF.

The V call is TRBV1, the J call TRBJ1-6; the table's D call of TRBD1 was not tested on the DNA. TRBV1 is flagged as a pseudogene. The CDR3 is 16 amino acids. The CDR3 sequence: CTSSRRIGQGYSPLHF. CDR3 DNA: TGCACCAGCAGCCGTCGGATCGGGCAGGGGTATTCACCCCTCCACTTT.

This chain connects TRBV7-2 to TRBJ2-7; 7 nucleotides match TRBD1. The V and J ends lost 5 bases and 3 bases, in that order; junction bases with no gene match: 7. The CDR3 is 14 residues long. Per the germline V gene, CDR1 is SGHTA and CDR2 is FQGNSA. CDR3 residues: CASSATGFGYEQYF. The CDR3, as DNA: TGTGCCAGCAGCGCGACAGGGTTTGGCTACGAGCAGTACTTC.

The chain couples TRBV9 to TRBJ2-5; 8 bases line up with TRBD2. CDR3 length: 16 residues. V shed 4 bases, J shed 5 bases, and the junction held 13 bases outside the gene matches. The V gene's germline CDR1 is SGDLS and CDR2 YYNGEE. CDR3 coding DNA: TGTGCCAGCAGCATGCCGGGACTAGGAGGCGGGGAGACCCAGTACTTC. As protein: CASSMPGLGGGETQYF.

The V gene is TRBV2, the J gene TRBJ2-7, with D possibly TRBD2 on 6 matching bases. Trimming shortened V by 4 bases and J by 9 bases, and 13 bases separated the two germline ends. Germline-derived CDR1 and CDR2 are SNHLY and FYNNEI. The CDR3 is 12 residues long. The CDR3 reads CASSALGGRQYF. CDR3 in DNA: TGTGCCAGCAGTGCTCTGGGGGGAAGGCAGTACTTC.